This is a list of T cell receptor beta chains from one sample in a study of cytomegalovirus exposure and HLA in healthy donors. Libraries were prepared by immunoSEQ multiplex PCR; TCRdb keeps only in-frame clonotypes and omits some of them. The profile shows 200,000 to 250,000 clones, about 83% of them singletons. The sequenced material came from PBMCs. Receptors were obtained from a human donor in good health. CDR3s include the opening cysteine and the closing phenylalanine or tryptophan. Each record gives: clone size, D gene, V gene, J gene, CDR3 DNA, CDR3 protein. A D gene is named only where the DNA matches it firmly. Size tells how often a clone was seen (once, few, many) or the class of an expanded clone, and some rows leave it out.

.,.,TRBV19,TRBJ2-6,TGTGCCAGTAGAGAAGCAGGTTCTGGGGCCAACGTCCTGACTTTC,CASREAGSGANVLTF
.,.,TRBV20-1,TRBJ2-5,TGCAGTGCTAGCGCAACTAAGGTCATGCACTTC,CSASATKVMHF
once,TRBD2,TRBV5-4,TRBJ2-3,TGTGCCAGCAGCCCCGGGGGGCGGGAGGGCCGAGGTAGAGATACGCAGTATTTT,CASSPGGREGRGRDTQYF
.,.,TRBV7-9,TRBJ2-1,TGTGCCAGCAGGGGGGGAGGCCGGACCTCCTACAATGAGCAGTTCTTC,CASRGGGRTSYNEQFF
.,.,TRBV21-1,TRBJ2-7,TGTGCCAGCAGCAAAAGGGGGCAGGGGGCCGACGAGCAGTACTTC,CASSKRGQGADEQYF
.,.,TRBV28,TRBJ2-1,TGTGCCAGCAGAGGGACCTCGGATGGAGGGGAGCAGTTCTTC,CASRGTSDGGEQFF
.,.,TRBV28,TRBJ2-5,TGTGCCAGCAGTTTTAGGCATCCCGGGGAGACCCAGTACTTC,CASSFRHPGETQYF
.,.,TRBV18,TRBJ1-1,TGTGCCAGCTCACCAAACCCAATCGGTGTGAACACTGAAGCTTTCTTT,CASSPNPIGVNTEAFF
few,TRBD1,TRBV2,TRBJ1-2,TGTGCCAGCAGCCTCGAGGGGGCCTATGGCTACACCTTC,CASSLEGAYGYTF
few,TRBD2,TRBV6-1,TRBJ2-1,TGTGCCAGCAGTGGTCTAGCGGCGAGCTCCTACAATGAGCAGTTCTTC,CASSGLAASSYNEQFF
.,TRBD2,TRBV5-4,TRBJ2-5,TGTGCCAGCAGCCCAGGACTAGCCCAAGAGACCCAGTACTTC,CASSPGLAQETQYF
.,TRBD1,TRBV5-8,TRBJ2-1,TGTGCCAGCAGCTTGCTCCCTACAGGGGGGTACAATGAGCAGTTCTTC,CASSLLPTGGYNEQFF
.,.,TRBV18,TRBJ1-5,TGTGCCAGCTCACGGACAGCGACAGTCTTGGGCAATCAGCCCCAGCATTTT,CASSRTATVLGNQPQHF
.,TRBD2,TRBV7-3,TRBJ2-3,TGTGCCAGCAGCCGGACTAGCGGGAGCACAGATACGCAGTATTTT,CASSRTSGSTDTQYF
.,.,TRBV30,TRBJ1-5,TGTGCCTGGAGTGCGGAGTCCTATCAGCCCCAGCATTTT,CAWSAESYQPQHF
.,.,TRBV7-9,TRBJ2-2,TGTTCCAGCAGTTCGCGAGTGTCCGGGGAGCTGTTTTTT,CSSSSRVSGELFF
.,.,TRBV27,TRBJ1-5,TGTGCCAGCAGTTTGAGCCAGGGGACGGATCAGCCCCAGCATTTT,CASSLSQGTDQPQHF
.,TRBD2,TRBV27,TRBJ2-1,TGTGCCAGCAGCCATCGGGGCGGGAGCTACAATGAGCAGTTCTTC,CASSHRGGSYNEQFF
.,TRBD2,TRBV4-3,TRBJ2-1,TGCGCCAGCAGCCAAGGGACTAGCGGACTAATCTTCACAATGAGGCAGTTCTTC,CASSQGTSGLIFTMRQFF
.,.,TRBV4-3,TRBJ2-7,TGCGCCAGCAGCCCATATCAGGGGCCCACCTACGAGCAGTACTTC,CASSPYQGPTYEQYF
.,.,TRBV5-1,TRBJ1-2,TGCGCCAGCAGCTTGTCGGTTAACTATGGCTACACCTTC,CASSLSVNYGYTF
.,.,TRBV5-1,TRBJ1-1,TGCGCCAGCGCCAGCGGACCGATGAACACTGAAGCTTTCTTT,CASASGPMNTEAFF
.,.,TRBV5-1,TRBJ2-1,TGCGCCAGCAGCGGAGGTCGTTACTTCGCCAATGAGCAGTTCTTC,CASSGGRYFANEQFF
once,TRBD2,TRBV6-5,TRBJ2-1,TGTGCCAGCAGTTACCGACTAGCGGGGAACAATGAGCAGTTCTTC,CASSYRLAGNNEQFF